This T cell receptor (beta chain) was observed in a study of shared clonotypes between healthy human individuals. About this clone: Its antigen is unidentified.

About 30,000 T cell genomes, or about 190 ng DNA, went into the sorted-subset replicate PCRs. Clones were read by immunoSEQ multiplex PCR, and TCRdb kept only the in-frame ones, dropping some. Seen here are roughly 2 million clones, over 85% observed once, and the top ten hold 0.1% to 0.15%. Trimming left V 0 bases short and J 2 bases short, with 32 bases between. CDR1 SGHVS and CDR2 FQNEAQ come from the germline V gene. The CDR3 loop spans 22 amino acids. Study-wide findings and caveats: Larger estimated richness was generally recorded for naive subsets relative to memory subsets. Though the depth was large, rarefaction showed that sorted-subset sequencing was incomplete. Blood was the only sampled material, and tissue repertoires likely differ.

Sequencing was performed on naive CD4+ T cells sorted from blood. The subset here: CD45RA+ positively selected. The chain employs TRBV7-8 and TRBJ2-7; D is perhaps TRBD2 (6 bases). The receptor comes from a man younger than 35 in good health. CDR3 protein: CASSLALNAGRGFSRLTYEQYF. CDR3 nucleotides: TGTGCCAGCAGCTTAGCGTTAAATGCGGGAAGAGGCTTCTCCCGACTGACCTACGAGCAGTACTTC.